What follows are 20 T cell receptor beta chains derived from one specimen sequenced in a study of control samples from healthy donors and cancer patients. Only in-frame clones appear in the TCRdb table, and some are missing; sequencing was by immunoSEQ multiplex PCR. This sample carries 150,000 or so clones, around 90% of them seen once, and the ten largest clones take around 2.5%. The sequenced sample consisted of blood. These receptors originate from a man aged 35-49 years in good health.

V gene TRBV27 combines with J gene TRBJ2-7, with 8 bases aligning to TRBD1. Per the germline V gene, CDR1 is MNHEY and CDR2 is SMNVEV (reference sequence). The J segment lost 3 bases and the V segment lost 3 bases, leaving 7 bases of the junction unmatched. The CDR3 is 15 residues long. The CDR3 spells CASSFPGQGIYEQYF. The CDR3 DNA follows: TGTGCCAGCAGTTTTCCCGGACAGGGAATCTACGAGCAGTACTTC.

This clone was seen only once. The rearrangement uses TRBV5-5 and TRBJ2-2; no definite D call. This CDR3 region has 16 residues. Germline V lookup: CDR1 SGHKS, CDR2 YYEKEE (reference sequence). V lost 2 bases to trimming and J lost 5 bases, with 16 bases between them. DNA for the CDR3: TGTGCCAGCAGCTTCCCTCTAGTGGCCCTTACCGGGGAGCTGTTTTTT. This translates into CASSFPLVALTGELFF.

This chain joins TRBV11-1 and TRBJ2-1, with D possibly matching TRBD1 (6 bases). Germline CDR1 is SGHAT and CDR2 is FQDESV (reference sequence). This CDR3 region has 14 residues. Trimming pared 1 base from V and 7 bases from J, leaving 11 bases between. The CDR3 loop is CASSLDRAKNEQFF. The CDR3 nucleotides read TGTGCCAGCAGCTTAGACAGGGCTAAGAATGAGCAGTTCTTC.

This rearrangement joins TRBV5-1 to TRBJ1-6; TRBD1 matches at 10 bases. V lost 2 bases and J lost 7; bases outside the gene matches: 3. The CDR3 covers 15 residues. CDR1 is SGHRS and CDR2 is YFSETQ in the germline V gene. This chain's CDR3 is CASSLGQGVNSPLHF. The CDR3 region has the DNA TGCGCCAGCAGCTTAGGACAGGGGGTAAATTCACCCCTCCACTTT.

This rearrangement joins TRBV7-6 to TRBJ1-5; weak D call: TRBD1 (5 bases). The CDR3 extends over 14 amino acids. Germline assignment: CDR1 SGHVS and CDR2 FNYEAQ. Trimming cost V 2 bases and J 4 bases, with 9 bases left between them. The CDR3 loop reads CASSLNTGNQPQHF. In nucleotides, the CDR3 is TGTGCCAGCAGCTTAAATACAGGAAATCAGCCCCAGCATTTT.

V gene TRBV7-8 combines with J gene TRBJ2-7; unclear D gene. In germline, CDR1 is SGHVS, CDR2 FQNEAQ. The CDR3 is 13 residues long. V lost 1 base, J lost 5 bases, and 9 bases lay in between. The CDR3 here is CASSLGGRNEQYF. The DNA of the CDR3 is TGTGCCAGCAGCTTAGGAGGTAGAAACGAGCAGTACTTC.

The V and J genes are TRBV24-1 and TRBJ1-5; no clear D. CDR1 KGHDR and CDR2 SFDVKD come from the germline V gene. The V end lost 4 bases, the J end lost 4 bases, and 7 bases lay between the germline ends. The CDR3 runs 13 residues. CDR3: CATSDTGNQPQHF. CDR3 sequence (DNA): TGTGCCACCAGTGACACCGGGAATCAGCCCCAGCATTTT.

This chain uses TRBV5-4 with TRBJ1-4; TRBD1 agrees at 9 bases. Germline CDR1 SGHNT, CDR2 YYREEE (reference sequence). V shed 4 bases, J shed 8 bases, and the junction held 12 bases outside the gene matches. CDR3 length: 16 amino acids. CDR3 DNA sequence: TGTGCCAGCAGCCCGGACCCGGGACAGGGAAGCGAAAAACTGTTTTTT. This codes for CASSPDPGQGSEKLFF.

The genes are TRBV28 and TRBJ2-1; D possibly corresponds to TRBD2 (6 bases). The V end was cut by 4 bases, the J end by 6 bases, with 16 bases between. The V gene's germline CDR1 is MDHEN and CDR2 SYDVKM. The CDR3 loop spans 15 amino acids. The CDR3 loop is CASSSDYSRLNEQFF. Written as DNA, the CDR3 is TGTGCCAGCAGTTCGGACTACTCTCGACTCAATGAGCAGTTCTTC.

The V and J genes are TRBV29-1 and TRBJ1-2, with a tentative D call TRBD1 (5 bases). The V gene's germline CDR1 is SQVTM and CDR2 ANQGSEA. The CDR3 covers 15 residues. Trimming removed 3 bases from V and 0 bases from J, with 14 bases in between. The CDR3 is CSVERDPSSNYGYTF. Here the CDR3 DNA reads TGCAGCGTTGAGAGGGACCCAAGTTCTAACTATGGCTACACCTTC.

The genes are TRBV30 and TRBJ1-2; D unclear. From germline, CDR1 is GTSNPN and CDR2 SVGIG (reference sequence). This CDR3 contains 15 residues. V shed 0 bases and J shed 0 bases, with 11 bases lying between them. CDR3 sequence reads: CAWSVRHSPNYGYTF. The CDR3 DNA is TGTGCCTGGAGTGTGCGGCACAGTCCTAACTATGGCTACACCTTC.

This chain connects TRBV10-3 to TRBJ2-3; D possibly corresponds to TRBD2 (7 bases). Germline V CDR1 and CDR2: ENHRY, SYGVKD. The CDR3 has 14 residues. The ends were cut back, 6 bases at V and 2 bases at J, with 12 bases in the middle. The CDR3 nucleotides are TGTGCCATCAGGCGGGGGCCGGACACAGATACGCAGTATTTT. Its protein product is CAIRRGPDTDTQYF.

The CDR3 region has the DNA TGTGCCAGCAGCTTCATCGGGACTACTGTCTCCGATGAGCAGTTCTTC. It encodes CASSFIGTTVSDEQFF. The V gene is TRBV7-9, the J gene TRBJ2-1, with 7 bases fitting TRBD2. The CDR3 loop spans 16 amino acids. The ends lost 3 bases at V and 8 bases at J; junction bases unmatched: 13. CDR1 and CDR2 from the germline V gene are SEHNR and FQNEAQ (reference sequence).

This rearrangement joins TRBV2 to TRBJ1-2; no clear D. V was clipped by 4 bases and J by 4 bases, with 10 bases between them. CDR3 length equals 13 residues. Germline values: CDR1 SNHLY, CDR2 FYNNEI. Written as DNA, the CDR3 is TGTGCCAGCAGTGTAGGTCGGGGCTATGGCTACACCTTC. Translation: CASSVGRGYGYTF.

This rearrangement joins TRBV29-1 to TRBJ1-6; D may be TRBD1 (6 bases). The CDR3 extends over 13 amino acids. Germline V CDR1 and CDR2: SQVTM, ANQGSEA. V shed 4 bases and J shed 7 bases, with 11 bases lying between them. The CDR3 nucleotides read TGCAGCGTTGGTTGGGGGGCCAATTCACCCCTCCACTTT. It is translated as CSVGWGANSPLHF. The entire variable domain, with the rest obtained from reference TRBV29-1 and TRBJ1-6, is as follows: SAVISQKPSRDICQRGTSLTIQCQVDSQVTMMFWYRQQPGQSLTLIATANQGSEATYESGFVIDKFPISRPNLTFSTLTVSNMSPEDSSIYLCSVGWGANSPLHFGNGTRLTVT.

The V and J genes are TRBV5-1 and TRBJ1-6, with 10 bases that match TRBD1. With V trimmed by 5 bases and J by 8 bases, 7 bases remained unmatched. Per the germline V gene, CDR1 is SGHRS and CDR2 is YFSETQ. The CDR3 consists of 15 residues. CDR3 region: CASSPTGTGDSPLHF. The DNA for the CDR3 is TGCGCCAGCAGTCCAACCGGGACAGGGGATTCACCCCTCCACTTT.

A single count supports this clone. V is TRBV7-2 and J is TRBJ1-3, with no clear D. CDR3 length: 16 residues. CDR1 and CDR2 from the germline V gene are SGHTA and FQGNSA. The germline V and J ends were trimmed by 5 bases and 0 bases, with 14 bases remaining between them. The CDR3 coding sequence is TGTGCCAGCAGCCGGGTCGGGATGCTCTCTGGAAACACCATATATTTT. This gives the protein CASSRVGMLSGNTIYF.

V usage is TRBV9 and J usage is TRBJ2-5; D may be TRBD2 (5 bases). CDR3 length: 14 amino acids. CDR1 SGDLS and CDR2 YYNGEE come from the germline V gene. V was cut by 4 bases and J by 5 bases, with 15 bases left in between. The CDR3 spells CASSRRPAGETQYF. The DNA of the CDR3 is TGTGCCAGCAGCCGACGACCCGCGGGCGAGACCCAGTACTTC.

With respect to this clone: Other DNA sequences in this sample translate to the same CDR3. The chain has TRBV7-3 and TRBJ2-3, with TRBD2 as a possible D gene (7 bases). The CDR3 sequence is 15 residues long. Germline V lookup: CDR1 SGHTA, CDR2 FQGTGA. Trimming took off 6 bases at V and 1 base at J, with 14 bases between the two ends. In nucleotides, the CDR3 is TGTGCCAGCAGTCGACGAGGGGGGGGCACAGATACGCAGTATTTT. As protein: CASSRRGGGTDTQYF.

The chain joins TRBV7-9 to TRBJ2-4; 8 bases align to TRBD2. Per germline, CDR1 SEHNR and CDR2 FQNEAQ (reference sequence). There are 18 residues in the CDR3. V lost 4 bases to trimming and J lost 3 bases; unmatched junction nucleotides: 14. This CDR3 is CASSSSGLVPSGKNIQYF. The DNA for the CDR3 is TGTGCCAGCAGCTCCTCGGGACTAGTCCCTTCAGGCAAAAACATTCAGTACTTC.